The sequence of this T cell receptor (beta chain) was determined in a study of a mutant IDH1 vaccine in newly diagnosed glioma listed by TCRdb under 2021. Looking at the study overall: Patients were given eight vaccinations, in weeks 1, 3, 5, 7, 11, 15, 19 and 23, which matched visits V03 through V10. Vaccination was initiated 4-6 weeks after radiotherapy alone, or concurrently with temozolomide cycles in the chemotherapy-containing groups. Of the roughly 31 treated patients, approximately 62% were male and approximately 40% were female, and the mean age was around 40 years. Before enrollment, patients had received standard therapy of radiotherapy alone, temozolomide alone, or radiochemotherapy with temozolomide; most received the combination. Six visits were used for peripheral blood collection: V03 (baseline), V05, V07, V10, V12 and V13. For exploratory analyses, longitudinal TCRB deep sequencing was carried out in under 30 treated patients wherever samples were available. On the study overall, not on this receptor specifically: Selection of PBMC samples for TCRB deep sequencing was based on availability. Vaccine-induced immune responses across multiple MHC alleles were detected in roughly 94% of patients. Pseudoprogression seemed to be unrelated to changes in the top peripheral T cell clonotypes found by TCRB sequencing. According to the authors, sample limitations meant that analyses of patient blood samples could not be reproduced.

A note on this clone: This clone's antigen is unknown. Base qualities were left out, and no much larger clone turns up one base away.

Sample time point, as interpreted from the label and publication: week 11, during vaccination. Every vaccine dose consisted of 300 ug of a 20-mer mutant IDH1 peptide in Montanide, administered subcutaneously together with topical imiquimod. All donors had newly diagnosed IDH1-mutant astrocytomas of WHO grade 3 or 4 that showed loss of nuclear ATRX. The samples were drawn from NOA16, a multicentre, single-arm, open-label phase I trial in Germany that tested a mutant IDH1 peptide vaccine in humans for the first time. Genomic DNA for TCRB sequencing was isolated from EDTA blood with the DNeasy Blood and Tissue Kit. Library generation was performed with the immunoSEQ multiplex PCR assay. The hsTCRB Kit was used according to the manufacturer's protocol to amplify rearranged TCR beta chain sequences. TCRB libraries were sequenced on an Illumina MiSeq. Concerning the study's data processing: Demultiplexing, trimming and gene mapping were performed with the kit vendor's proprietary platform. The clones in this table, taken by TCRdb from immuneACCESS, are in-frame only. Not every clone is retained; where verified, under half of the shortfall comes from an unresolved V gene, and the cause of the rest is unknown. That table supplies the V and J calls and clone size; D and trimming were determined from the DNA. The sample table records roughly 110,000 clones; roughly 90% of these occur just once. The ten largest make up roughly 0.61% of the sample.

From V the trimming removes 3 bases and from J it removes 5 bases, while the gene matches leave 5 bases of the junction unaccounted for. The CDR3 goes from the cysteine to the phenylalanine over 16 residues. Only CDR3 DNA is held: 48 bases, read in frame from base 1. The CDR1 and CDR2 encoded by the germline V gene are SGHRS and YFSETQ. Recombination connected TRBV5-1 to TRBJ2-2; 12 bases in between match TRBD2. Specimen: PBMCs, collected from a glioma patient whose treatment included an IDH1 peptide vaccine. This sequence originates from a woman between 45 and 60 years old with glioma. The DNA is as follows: TGCGCCAGCAGCTCGAACGGACTAGCGGGGACCGGGGAGCTGTTTTTT. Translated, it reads CASSSNGLAGTGELFF.